The 6 T cell receptor beta chains below come from one sample, sequenced in a study of spatial heterogeneity in lung cancer. A single record per CDR3 protein comes from TCRdb applying MiXCR to the 5' RACE reads. This sample carries roughly 17,000 distinct CDR3 sequences, around 20% of them seen once, and the ten largest clones take over 13%. Stated time point: sample taken at primary tumor resection. The input material, whole RNA from tumor, nontumor lung or frozen PBMC, was sequenced unsorted. The material was PBMCs, obtained at surgery. The receptors were sampled from a male donor with early-stage non-small cell lung cancer.

The V gene is TRBV6-4, the J gene TRBJ2-2, with D possibly matching TRBD2 (6 bases). This CDR3 has 17 residues. V lost 0 bases, J lost 4 bases, and 15 bases lay in between. Germline CDR1 is MRHNA and CDR2 is SNTAGT. The CDR3 sequence is CASSDSIVLAGTGELFF. The CDR3 region has the DNA TGTGCCAGCAGTGACTCGATAGTACTAGCAGGCACCGGGGAGCTGTTTTTT.

This clonotype occurred a few times. The chain links TRBV30 to TRBJ1-1; D unclear. This CDR3 contains 14 residues. Germline CDR1 reads GTSNPN; CDR2 reads SVGIG (reference sequence). V gave up 0 bases and J gave up 5 bases, with 13 bases separating them. The CDR3: CAWSVPGVGTEAFF. The CDR3 DNA reads as TGTGCCTGGAGTGTACCAGGAGTAGGGACTGAAGCTTTCTTT.

The genes are TRBV7-9 and TRBJ2-5; TRBD2 might be the D (6 bases). This CDR3 spans 15 amino acids. CDR1 is SEHNR and CDR2 is FQNEAQ in the germline V gene (reference sequence). Deletions cut 1 base from V and 2 bases from J, with 11 bases between. CDR3 amino acids: CASSLVLATQETQYF. The DNA of the CDR3 is TGTGCCAGCAGCTTAGTTCTAGCGACACAAGAGACCCAGTACTTC. The variable domain in full, with the rest retrieved from reference TRBV7-9 and TRBJ2-5, is DTGVSQNPRHKITKRGQNVTFRCDPISEHNRLYWYRQTLGQGPEFLTYFQNEAQLEKSRLLSDRFSAERPKGSFSTLEIQRTEQGDSAMYLCASSLVLATQETQYFGPGTRLLVL.

In regard to this clonotype: With a much larger clone just one base away, this may be a read error. This chain connects TRBV12-3 or TRBV12-4 to TRBJ2-7; D perhaps matches TRBD1 (6 bases). Trimming cost V 7 bases and J 9 bases, with 16 bases left between them. The CDR3 is made up of 12 amino acids. The CDR3 loop reads CASTYDRNGQYF. Here the CDR3 DNA reads TGTGCCAGCACCTACGACAGGAACGGGCAGTACTTC.

This chain connects TRBV10-3 to TRBJ2-3; the D gene is possibly TRBD1 (5 bases). Germline CDR1 and CDR2: ENHRY and SYGVKD. The CDR3 contains 14 residues. V dropped 2 bases and J dropped 2 bases, with 8 bases sitting between them. The CDR3 DNA is TGTGCCATCAGTGAGCAGGGATTCACAGATACGCAGTATTTT. Its protein product is CAISEQGFTDTQYF.

The chain carries TRBV10-2 and TRBJ1-1, with D perhaps matching TRBD1 (5 bases). This CDR3 has 14 residues. From germline, CDR1 is WSHSY and CDR2 SAAADI. V was shortened by 4 bases and J by 0 bases, with 9 bases between the two germline ends. In nucleotides, the CDR3 is TGCGCCAGCAGTGTTTGGACAATGAACACTGAAGCTTTCTTT. Amino acid sequence: CASSVWTMNTEAFF.